Below are 19 T cell receptor beta chains sequenced from a single sample in a study of radiotherapy plus CTLA-4 blockade in lung cancer. Clones were read by immunoSEQ multiplex PCR, and TCRdb kept only the in-frame ones, dropping some. The table shows roughly 51,000 clones, with 70% to 90% occurring only once. The material sequenced was peripheral blood, taken from a patient treated with radiotherapy plus ipilimumab. Receptors were obtained from a human donor with non-small cell lung cancer that progressed on radiotherapy plus ipilimumab. Some clones in this sample may be carry-over from other donors' samples.

A few counts support this clone. The chain couples TRBV11-2 to TRBJ2-2; D is uncertain. The CDR3 contains 14 residues. In germline, CDR1 is SGHAT, CDR2 FQNNGV. V shed 4 bases and J shed 5 bases, with 11 bases lying between them. The CDR3: CASSSLRGTGELFF. CDR3 nucleotide sequence: TGTGCCAGCAGCTCCCTTCGCGGAACCGGGGAGCTGTTTTTT.

This clone appeared once. V gene TRBV5-1 combines with J gene TRBJ2-5, with a tentative D call TRBD2 (7 bases). Germline V gives CDR1 SGHRS, CDR2 YFSETQ. The CDR3 spans 15 residues. V dropped 1 base and J dropped 5 bases, with 15 bases sitting between them. DNA of the CDR3: TGCGCCAGCAGCTTGTCGGGGGGCTGGGGTGAGACCCAGTACTTC. Translated, it gives CASSLSGGWGETQYF.

J is TRBJ2-2 and V is TRBV7-2; D perhaps matches TRBD2 (6 bases). The CDR3 runs 14 residues. From germline, CDR1 is SGHTA and CDR2 FQGNSA. V was cut by 3 bases and J by 6 bases, with 11 bases left in between. DNA for the CDR3: TGTGCCAGCAGCTTTAGACCGGGGGCCGGGGAGCTGTTTTTT. Its protein is CASSFRPGAGELFF.

This clone is classed as medium-sized. This sequence joins TRBV4-1 and TRBJ2-2; 7 positions match TRBD1. This CDR3 region has 15 residues. CDR1 is MGHRA and CDR2 is YSYEKL in the germline V gene. V lost 4 bases, J lost 2 bases, and 4 bases stayed unmatched. Here the CDR3 DNA reads TGCGCCAGCAGCCTTCGGGACAGAAACACCGGGGAGCTGTTTTTT. This sequence encodes CASSLRDRNTGELFF.

The chain has TRBV25-1 and TRBJ2-4; no definite D call. The V and J ends lost 1 base and 3 bases respectively, with 7 bases between them. The germline gives CDR1 MGHDK, CDR2 SYGVNS. The CDR3 length is 14 residues. CDR3 region: CASSEFGGKNIQYF. The CDR3 coding sequence is TGTGCCAGCAGTGAATTTGGCGGCAAAAACATTCAGTACTTC.

The J gene is TRBJ2-2, the V gene TRBV27; D gene ambiguous. The CDR3 spans 12 residues. V was clipped by 4 bases and J by 7 bases, with 7 bases between them. Germline assignment: CDR1 MNHEY and CDR2 SMNVEV (reference sequence). The CDR3 bases are TGTGCCAGCAGTTGGGCGCGCGGGGAGCTGTTTTTT. This translates into CASSWARGELFF.

V usage is TRBV5-4 and J usage is TRBJ2-7; 8 bases map to TRBD1. V was clipped by 4 bases and J by 5 bases; unmatched bases: 8. The CDR3 is made up of 14 amino acids. The germline V gene encodes CDR1 SGHNT and CDR2 YYREEE (reference sequence). As DNA, the CDR3 is TGTGCCAGCAGCGTAGACAGGGGAGTTAACGAGCAGTACTTC. Its translation is CASSVDRGVNEQYF.

The V gene is TRBV2, the J gene TRBJ1-6, with no clear D. V lost 6 bases and J lost 7, with 13 bases in between. Germline values: CDR1 SNHLY, CDR2 FYNNEI. The CDR3 runs to 14 residues. The CDR3 region is CASRGRVRNSPLHF. CDR3 coding DNA: TGTGCCAGCAGGGGGAGGGTAAGGAATTCACCCCTCCACTTT.

The V gene is TRBV2, the J gene TRBJ2-7; D might be TRBD1 (6 bases). Germline CDR1 and CDR2: SNHLY and FYNNEI. V was trimmed by 8 bases and J by 3 bases, leaving 17 bases between them. This CDR3 is 14 amino acids long. The CDR3 sequence is CASGTTGTRYEQYF. CDR3 in DNA: TGTGCCAGCGGCACTACCGGGACACGCTACGAGCAGTACTTC.

This clone came up once. The chain carries TRBV19 and TRBJ2-7, with D possibly being TRBD1 (5 bases). Germline loops: CDR1 LNHDA, CDR2 SQIVND (reference sequence). The V gene lost 5 bases and the J gene lost 0 bases, with 11 bases spanning the gap. CDR3 length equals 14 residues. The DNA for the CDR3 is TGTGCCAGTAGTGATGACAGAAGCTCCTACGAGCAGTACTTC. This translates into CASSDDRSSYEQYF.

This clone was seen more than once but under ten times. The rearrangement uses TRBV7-2 and TRBJ2-1; D possibly corresponds to TRBD2 (7 bases). Germline loops: CDR1 SGHTA, CDR2 FQGNSA. Trimming shortened V by 2 bases and J by 5 bases, and 16 bases separated the two germline ends. The CDR3 loop spans 16 amino acids. The CDR3 bases are TGTGCCAGCAGCTTACCTAGGGGGGGTTTCGACAATGAGCAGTTCTTC. This translates into CASSLPRGGFDNEQFF.

This clone showed up just a few times. J is TRBJ1-1 and V is TRBV7-9; D unresolved. CDR1 is SEHNR, CDR2 FQNEAQ, per germline (reference sequence). Trimming cost V 5 bases and J 0 bases, with 13 bases left between them. The CDR3 loop spans 15 amino acids. The CDR3 DNA reads as TGTGCCAGCAGCAGCGTGAGAGGGATGAACACTGAAGCTTTCTTT. This codes for CASSSVRGMNTEAFF.

The chain couples TRBV4-3 to TRBJ2-1; 12 bases fit TRBD2. The germline V gene has CDR1 LGHNA and CDR2 YSLEER. This CDR3 comprises 18 residues. The V and J ends lost 10 bases and 0 bases, in that order; junction bases with no gene match: 13. DNA for the CDR3: TGCGCCAACCCTGAGCTAGCGGGAGGGAAAAGCTCCTACAATGAGCAGTTCTTC. Translated: CANPELAGGKSSYNEQFF.

V usage is TRBV7-3 and J usage is TRBJ2-1; TRBD2 agrees at 8 bases. Germline V gene lookup returns CDR1 SGHTA and CDR2 FQGTGA. CDR3 length: 15 residues. The V and J ends lost 2 bases and 3 bases, in that order; junction bases with no gene match: 3. CDR3 protein: CASSLFAGGYNEQFF. The CDR3 coding sequence is TGTGCCAGCAGCTTATTCGCGGGGGGCTACAATGAGCAGTTCTTC. The entire variable domain, with the rest obtained from reference TRBV7-3 and TRBJ2-1, is as follows: GAGVSQTPSNKVTEKGKYVELRCDPISGHTALYWYRQSLGQGPEFLIYFQGTGAADDSGLPNDRFFAVRPEGSVSTLKIQRTERGDSAVYLCASSLFAGGYNEQFFGPGTRLTVL.

V is TRBV7-2 and J is TRBJ1-6, with TRBD1 matching 8 bases. V dropped 1 base and J dropped 12; count of bases not matched to a gene: 8. CDR3 size: 15 residues. Per germline, CDR1 SGHTA and CDR2 FQGNSA. The CDR3 is CASSLGGTGLLPLHF. In DNA form, the CDR3 reads TGTGCCAGCAGCTTAGGGGGGACAGGTTTGTTACCCCTCCACTTT. Looking up the rest from reference TRBV7-2 and TRBJ1-6 gives the full variable domain: GAGVSQSPSNKVTEKGKDVELRCDPISGHTALYWYRQSLGQGLEFLIYFQGNSAPDKSGLPSDRFSAERTGGSVSTLTIQRTQQEDSAVYLCASSLGGTGLLPLHFGNGTRLTVT.

The chain is built from TRBV28 and TRBJ2-3; a weak D match, TRBD1 (6 bases). This CDR3 is 14 amino acids long. V gave up 7 bases and J gave up 2 bases, with 13 bases separating them. CDR1 is MDHEN, CDR2 SYDVKM, per germline. The CDR3 loop reads CASTPTGSTDTQYF. DNA of the CDR3: TGTGCCAGCACCCCGACAGGATCCACAGATACGCAGTATTTT.

The gene calls are TRBV7-3 and TRBJ1-6, with D unclear. Germline CDR1 SGHTA, CDR2 FQGTGA. Trimming took off 3 bases at V and 3 bases at J, with 3 bases between the two ends. CDR3 size: 13 residues. The CDR3 loop is CASSFFYNSPLHF. Here the CDR3 DNA reads TGTGCCAGCAGCTTCTTCTATAATTCACCCCTCCACTTT. Filled out from reference TRBV7-3 and TRBJ1-6, the complete variable domain reads GAGVSQTPSNKVTEKGKYVELRCDPISGHTALYWYRQSLGQGPEFLIYFQGTGAADDSGLPNDRFFAVRPEGSVSTLKIQRTERGDSAVYLCASSFFYNSPLHFGNGTRLTVT.

The rearrangement uses TRBV19 and TRBJ2-7, with 7 bases fitting TRBD1. Germline CDR1 LNHDA, CDR2 SQIVND (reference sequence). This CDR3 has 14 amino acids. The junction had 9 bases not matched to a gene; V was cut back by 5 bases and J by 5 bases. DNA of the CDR3: TGTGCCAGTAGTCGATTGGGCGACAGGGACGAGCAGTACTTC. It is translated as CASSRLGDRDEQYF.

This clone was seen only a few times. This chain links TRBV30 with TRBJ1-1; TRBD1 matches 8 bases. The V and J ends lost 5 bases and 0 bases, in that order; junction bases with no gene match: 5. The germline V gene has CDR1 GTSNPN and CDR2 SVGIG (reference sequence). The CDR3 is 14 amino acids. Here the CDR3 reads CAWDRGLMNTEAFF. CDR3 coding DNA: TGTGCCTGGGACAGGGGCCTGATGAACACTGAAGCTTTCTTT.